This TCR beta chain was sequenced for a study of PD-1 blockade in mismatch repair-deficient tumors. About the research overall: All were previously treated, progressing patients with around eleven mismatch repair-deficient cancer types. Study results and caveats: Rapid post-treatment expansion, then contraction, generally preceding radiologic response, marked tumor-resident clones.

A few pembrolizumab responders had their TCRs sequenced. The V end lost 2 bases, the J end lost 6 bases, and 11 bases lay between the germline ends. The CDR3 sequence is 13 residues long. Germline V gene sequence: CDR1 LGHNA, CDR2 YSLEER. There are a few counts of this clone. The antigen remains undetermined. Data came from immunoSEQ multiplex PCR; TCRdb stores just in-frame clones and leaves some out. The table records some 26,000 clones, more than 80% of them present only once. The chain joins TRBV4-3 to TRBJ2-7; D unresolved. The TCR was taken from an adult with mismatch repair-deficient cancer. Specimen: peripheral blood, collected 12 weeks after starting pembrolizumab. CDR3 protein: CASSQTRVGEQYF. The CDR3 nucleotides are TGCGCCAGCAGCCAAACCCGCGTCGGCGAGCAGTACTTC.